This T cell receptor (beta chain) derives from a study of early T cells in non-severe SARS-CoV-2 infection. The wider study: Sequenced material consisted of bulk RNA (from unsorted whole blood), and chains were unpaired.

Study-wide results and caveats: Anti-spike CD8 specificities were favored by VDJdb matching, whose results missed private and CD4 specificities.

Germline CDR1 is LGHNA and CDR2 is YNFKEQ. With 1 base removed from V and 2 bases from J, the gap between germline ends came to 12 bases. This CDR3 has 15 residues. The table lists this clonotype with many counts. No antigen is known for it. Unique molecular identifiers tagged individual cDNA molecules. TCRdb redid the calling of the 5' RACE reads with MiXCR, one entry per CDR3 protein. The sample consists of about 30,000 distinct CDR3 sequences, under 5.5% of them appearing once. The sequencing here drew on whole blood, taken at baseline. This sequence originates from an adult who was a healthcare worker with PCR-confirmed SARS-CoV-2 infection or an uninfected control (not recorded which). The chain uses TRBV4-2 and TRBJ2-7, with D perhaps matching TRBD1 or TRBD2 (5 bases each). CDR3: CASSQGGDGTYEQYF. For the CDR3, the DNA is TGTGCCAGCAGCCAAGGAGGGGACGGGACCTACGAGCAGTACTTC.